This TCR beta chain was recorded in a study of vaccination effects on CD4 cells after COVID-19. Of note for this clone: Its specificity is unknown.

The protocol was immunoSEQ multiplex PCR, while the TCRdb copy is restricted to in-frame clones and leaves out a portion. In the table there are 26,000 or so clones, approximately 80% of which are singletons. The ViraFEST assay expanded antigen-specific CD4+ T cells with viral peptide pools before sequencing. Investigators separated out CD4+ T cells once about eleven days of culture had passed. This person's SARS-CoV-2 infection, confirmed by PCR, occurred between March and December 2020. PBMC cultures contained some 2.1 million cells per well, approximately 11 IU/ml IL-2 and roughly 10 ug/ml peptides. The germline CDR1 and CDR2 sequences are SGHTS and YDEGEE. The V and J ends lost 4 bases and 2 bases respectively, with 14 bases between them. The CDR3 contains 15 residues.

The source material was CD4+ T cells from PBMCs cultured with HCoV-NL63 spike peptides, sampled before COVID-19 vaccination. The TCR sequence derives from a human donor who had a prior SARS-CoV-2 infection. This chain connects TRBV5-8 to TRBJ2-3; perhaps TRBD1 as D (6 bases). The CDR3 coding sequence is TGTGCCAGCAGCCAAACGGGACAAAACACAGATACGCAGTATTTT. This gives the protein CASSQTGQNTDTQYF.